These 9 T cell receptor beta chains share one sample of origin, sequenced in a study of cytomegalovirus exposure and HLA in healthy donors. Amplification used 60 Vbeta primers and 13 Jbeta primers. TCRdb keeps only in-frame clones here, not all; method: immunoSEQ multiplex PCR. The repertoire holds some 150,000 clones, around four fifths seen once, with 1.4% to 1.5% in the top ten. Material: PBMCs. These receptors were collected from a man aged 30-40 years in good health and CMV-seropositive.

This clone turned up a few times. Written as DNA, the CDR3 is TGTGCCAGCAGCCAGAGACAGGGAATTGGCACTGAAGCTTTCTTT. Protein product: CASSQRQGIGTEAFF. The chain has TRBV16 and TRBJ1-1; 7 bases map to TRBD1. The V gene's germline CDR1 is KGHSY and CDR2 FQNENV. The CDR3 spans 15 residues. V lost 3 bases and J lost 4; bases outside the gene matches: 8.

The CDR3 loop reads CASSVVSGSPYNEQFF. The DNA for the CDR3 is TGTGCCAGCAGCGTAGTGAGCGGGAGCCCCTACAATGAGCAGTTCTTC. The chain combines TRBV9 with TRBJ2-1; the match to TRBD2 covers 8 bases. Germline CDR1 and CDR2: SGDLS and YYNGEE. The CDR3 extends over 16 amino acids. Unmatched junction bases numbered 4, after V lost 0 bases and J lost 2 bases.

The genes are TRBV21-1 and TRBJ1-5. TRBV21-1 is marked as a pseudogene. CDR3 length equals 15 residues. CDR3 in DNA: TGTGCCAGCAGCAAAGGAGGGCAGAGCAATCAGCCCCAGCATTTT. Translation: CASSKGGQSNQPQHF.

The chain employs TRBV28 and TRBJ1-2; TRBD1 aligns across 9 bases. The V and J ends lost 5 bases and 7 bases, in that order; junction bases with no gene match: 5. The CDR3 covers 13 residues. From germline, CDR1 is MDHEN and CDR2 SYDVKM. The CDR3 sequence is CASSPTGGGGYTF. DNA for the CDR3: TGTGCCAGCAGTCCGACAGGGGGAGGTGGCTACACCTTC.

V and J are TRBV6-1 and TRBJ2-7; unclear D gene. Germline V gene lookup returns CDR1 MNHNS and CDR2 SASEGT. This CDR3 spans 11 amino acids. V gave up 5 bases and J gave up 2 bases, with 4 bases separating them. CDR3 protein: CASSLTYEQYF. The CDR3 region has the DNA TGTGCCAGCAGTTTAACCTACGAGCAGTACTTC.

The gene calls are TRBV6-6 and TRBJ1-4; D remains unclear. Trimming left V 6 bases short and J 5 bases short, with 16 bases between. The CDR3 loop spans 15 amino acids. Germline V gene lookup returns CDR1 MNHNY and CDR2 SVGAGI (reference sequence). CDR3: CASRSGESPNEKLFF. In DNA form, the CDR3 reads TGTGCCAGCAGAAGCGGGGAGTCCCCGAATGAAAAACTGTTTTTT.

This chain's CDR3 is CASSRIPGLAGENEQFF. The CDR3 DNA is TGTGCCAGTAGTCGTATCCCGGGACTAGCGGGGGAGAATGAGCAGTTCTTC. This chain joins TRBV19 and TRBJ2-1; the match to TRBD2 covers 14 bases. Germline CDR1 is LNHDA and CDR2 is SQIVND (reference sequence). J was trimmed by 7 bases and V by 5 bases; bases with no gene match: 10. The CDR3 is 17 amino acids.

For the CDR3, the DNA is TGTGCCAGCAGCGGGCTCATAAGCGCCGGGGAGCTGTTTTTT. This codes for CASSGLISAGELFF. V usage is TRBV9 and J usage is TRBJ2-2; D is uncertain. Germline-derived CDR1 and CDR2 are SGDLS and YYNGEE. CDR3 length: 14 residues. V gave up 3 bases and J gave up 6 bases, with 12 bases separating them.

The genes are TRBV6-6 and TRBJ2-3, with D perhaps TRBD2 (6 bases). The germline gives CDR1 MNHNY, CDR2 SVGAGI (reference sequence). The CDR3 is 15 amino acids. The germline V and J ends were trimmed by 6 bases and 0 bases, with 13 bases remaining between them. CDR3 DNA: TGTGCCAGCAGCCCCAGCGGGCTAAGCACAGATACGCAGTATTTT. This gives the protein CASSPSGLSTDTQYF.